Listed below are T cell receptor beta chains from one sample, sequenced in a study of cytomegalovirus exposure and HLA in healthy donors. Generated by immunoSEQ multiplex PCR, the TCRdb table keeps only in-frame clones and is missing some. The table for this sample gives approximately 70,000 clones. Specimen: PBMCs. All receptors come from a woman aged 40 to 55 in good health and CMV-seropositive. CDR3s include the opening cysteine and the closing phenylalanine or tryptophan. The order of the fields is V gene, D gene, J gene, CDR3 DNA, CDR3 protein. D genes are given only for firm matches.

>TRBV30|TRBD1|TRBJ1-2
TGTGCCTGGAGTGCCTTCCCGGGACAGGGGTCCTATGGCTACACCTTC
CAWSAFPGQGSYGYTF
>TRBV5-4|TRBD1|TRBJ2-1
TGTGCCAGCAGCTTGGGAGGACAGGGTTCCCCAGCCTACAATGAGCAGTTCTTC
CASSLGGQGSPAYNEQFF
>TRBV28|TRBD2|TRBJ2-1
TGTGCCAGCAGTTTACAACTAGCGGGAGGCAATGAGCAGTTCTTC
CASSLQLAGGNEQFF
>TRBV27|TRBD1|TRBJ1-1
TGTGCCAGCAGTTTAAGGGGGCTAGGGAACACTGGAGCTTTCTTT
CASSLRGLGNTGAFF
>TRBV4-3|TRBD1|TRBJ2-7
TGCGCCAGCAGCCAAGAGGGACAGGGGGCGGCCGAGCAGTACTTC
CASSQEGQGAAEQYF
>TRBV29-1|.|TRBJ1-1
TGCAGCGTTACCACGGTTGAAGCTTTCTTT
CSVTTVEAFF
>TRBV7-8|TRBD2|TRBJ2-3
TGTGCCAGCAGCCCCGGGCGGGGACTAGCGGGAGGTTCGACAGATACGCAGTATTTT
CASSPGRGLAGGSTDTQYF
>TRBV7-9|TRBD1|TRBJ2-1
TGTGCCAGCAGGAAGACAGGGCCGATAAGTGACAATGAGCAGTTCTTC
CASRKTGPISDNEQFF
>TRBV29-1|.|TRBJ2-7
TGCAGCGTCCGCAACGAAATTAGCTACGAGCAGTACTTC
CSVRNEISYEQYF
>TRBV27|.|TRBJ1-2
TGTGCCAGCAGTTTTGGAGGGAGCTATGGCTACACCTTC
CASSFGGSYGYTF
>TRBV7-3|.|TRBJ2-7
TGTGCCAGCAGCCCCTCACTGGCGGGATCCTACGAGCAGTACTTC
CASSPSLAGSYEQYF